The rows below give T cell receptor beta chains drawn from one sample of a study of CD8+ T cells in alopecia areata. Repertoires were generated with immunoSEQ multiplex PCR, while TCRdb's copy carries only in-frame clones and drops some. The table lists 150,000 or so clones, over 45% of them singletons. The sample taken for sequencing was CD4+ T cells sorted from blood. The receptors come from a human donor with alopecia areata. The conserved cysteine and the conserved F or W are not part of the CDR3 here. Not all rows give a size; the values are once, few, many and, for expanded clones, a class.

NA	TRBV5-1	13	TRBJ2-5	ASSLVGVRQETQY
NA	TRBV30	10	TRBJ2-7	AWKAGVYEQY
NA	TRBV7-3	12	TRBJ2-1	ASSPSGRLDEQF
NA	TRBV29-1	14	TRBJ2-6	SVVGLKDSGANVLT
NA	TRBV5-6	11	TRBJ2-3	ASSSTGGGSQY
few	TRBV4-2	14	TRBJ1-3	ASSPGTGGSGNTIY
NA	TRBV2	15	TRBJ2-2	ANSGPSGGLSTGELF
NA	TRBV5-1	12	TRBJ2-5	ASSLLAAQETQY
few	TRBV20-1	8	TRBJ1-2	SAFHYGYT
once	TRBV5-1	11	TRBJ1-2	ASSETRNYGYT
NA	TRBV30	10	TRBJ1-4	ACRGAGEKLF
NA	TRBV30	14	TRBJ1-4	AWNSGTQDVNEKLF
NA	TRBV2	11	TRBJ2-1	ASSEDTYNEQF
NA	TRBV29-1	10	TRBJ1-2	SVGFLLGGYT
NA	TRBV29-1	9	TRBJ2-1	SAPTYNEQF
NA	TRBV30	12	TRBJ1-2	AWSIGDSLYGYT
few	TRBV7-9	11	TRBJ2-1	ASRRGSYNEQF
NA	TRBV9	10	TRBJ2-1	ASSGEYNEQF
few	TRBV29-1	11	TRBJ1-1	SVPGQGGTEAF
NA	TRBV10-3	9	TRBJ1-1	ATSNLGNAF
few	TRBV7-9	12	TRBJ1-1	ASSRGQGMGEAF
few	TRBV29-1	12	TRBJ2-1	SVAGTSGYNEQF
NA	TRBV30	12	TRBJ1-2	AWSIFGGNYGYT
NA	TRBV5-1	14	TRBJ2-7	ASSSRQGGVLYEQY
NA	TRBV29-1	12	TRBJ2-6	SVDGSSGANVLT
NA	TRBV6-5	11	TRBJ2-7	ASSYLRSYEQY
NA	TRBV9	13	TRBJ2-7	ASSVRDRGSHEQY
once	TRBV29-1	8	TRBJ2-7	SVAEGGEY
NA	TRBV9	14	TRBJ2-3	ASSVVGEPSTDTQY
NA	TRBV7-2	14	TRBJ2-1	ASSLVSGISYNEQF
few	TRBV2	9	TRBJ1-2	ASTVGFGYT
few	TRBV10-2	12	TRBJ2-1	ASSDSSLYNEQF
NA	TRBV27	11	TRBJ2-1	ASRESRRREQF
NA	TRBV6-5	9	TRBJ1-2	ASGRGYGYT
few	TRBV4-1	12	TRBJ1-2	ASSQERQKYGYT
few	TRBV7-9	13	TRBJ2-1	ASSLLAGGINEQF
NA	TRBV9	13	TRBJ2-2	ASSLGTGAGRELF